Listed here are 5 T cell receptor beta chains from one sample, sequenced in a study of control samples from healthy donors and cancer patients. Data came from immunoSEQ multiplex PCR; TCRdb stores just in-frame clones and leaves some out. This sample has 75,000 to 90,000 clones, with about nine tenths found just once. The specimen was PBMCs. All receptors derive from a woman between 50 and 59 years old with colorectal cancer.

The rearrangement links TRBV6-2 or TRBV6-3 to TRBJ2-3, with 8 bases lining up with TRBD1. This CDR3 is 16 amino acids long. CDR1 is MNHEY, CDR2 SVGEGT, per germline. V lost 2 bases and J lost 0; bases outside the gene matches: 4. The CDR3: CASSYDRDRSTDTQYF. The CDR3 nucleotides are TGTGCCAGCAGTTACGACAGGGACAGGAGCACAGATACGCAGTATTTT.

The chain combines TRBV9 with TRBJ1-3; 8 bases map to TRBD1. The CDR3 has 16 residues. V lost 5 bases to trimming and J lost 0 bases; unmatched junction nucleotides: 7. CDR1 is SGDLS, CDR2 YYNGEE, per germline. CDR3 DNA: TGTGCCAGCAGTAAGGACAGGGCTCGCTCTGGAAACACCATATATTTT. Amino acids: CASSKDRARSGNTIYF.

V gene TRBV6-6 combines with J gene TRBJ2-1; 7 bases match TRBD2. The CDR3 is 16 residues long. V lost 2 bases and J lost 8; bases outside the gene matches: 12. Germline V gene lookup returns CDR1 MNHNY and CDR2 SVGAGI (reference sequence). CDR3 DNA sequence: TGTGCCAGCAGTTACGTCTGGTCGGGGGGTAGGGATGAGCAGTTCTTC. This gives the protein CASSYVWSGGRDEQFF.

V and J are TRBV2 and TRBJ2-2; D remains ambiguous. Looked up from germline, CDR1 is SNHLY and CDR2 is FYNNEI. The germline V and J ends were trimmed by 3 bases and 1 base, with 15 bases remaining between them. The CDR3 is 17 amino acids. The CDR3 protein is CASSERGGPMNTGELFF. In DNA, the CDR3 is TGTGCCAGCAGTGAGAGAGGCGGACCCATGAACACCGGGGAGCTGTTTTTT.

This clone was observed once. The rearrangement joins TRBV19 to TRBJ1-4; D gene unclear. V shed 1 base and J shed 7 bases, with 10 bases lying between them. The CDR3 is 14 amino acids. Germline V CDR1 and CDR2: LNHDA, SQIVND (reference sequence). The CDR3 region is CASSIGVAPEKLFF. The CDR3 coding sequence is TGTGCCAGTAGTATAGGAGTTGCACCTGAAAAACTGTTTTTT.